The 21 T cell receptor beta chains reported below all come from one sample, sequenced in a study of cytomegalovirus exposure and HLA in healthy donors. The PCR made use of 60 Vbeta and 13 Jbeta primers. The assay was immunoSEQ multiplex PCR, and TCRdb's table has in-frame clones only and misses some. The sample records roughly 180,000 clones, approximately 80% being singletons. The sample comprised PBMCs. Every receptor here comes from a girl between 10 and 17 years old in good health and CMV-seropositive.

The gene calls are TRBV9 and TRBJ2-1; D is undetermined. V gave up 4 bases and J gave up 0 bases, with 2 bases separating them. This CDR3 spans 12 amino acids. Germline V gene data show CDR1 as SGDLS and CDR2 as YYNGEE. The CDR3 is CASSLSYNEQFF. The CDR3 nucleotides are TGTGCCAGCAGCCTCTCCTACAATGAGCAGTTCTTC.

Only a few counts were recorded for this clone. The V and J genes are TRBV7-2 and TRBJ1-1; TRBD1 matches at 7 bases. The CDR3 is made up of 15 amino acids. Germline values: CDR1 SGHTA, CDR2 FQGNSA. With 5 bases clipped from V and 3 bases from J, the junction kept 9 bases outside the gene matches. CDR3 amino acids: CASSQGTAVYTEAFF. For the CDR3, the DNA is TGTGCCAGCAGCCAAGGGACAGCGGTTTACACTGAAGCTTTCTTT.

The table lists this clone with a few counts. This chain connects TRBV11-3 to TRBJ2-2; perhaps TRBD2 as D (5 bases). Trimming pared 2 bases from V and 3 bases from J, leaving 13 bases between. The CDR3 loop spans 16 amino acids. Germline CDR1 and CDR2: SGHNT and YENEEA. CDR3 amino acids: CASSLISGLHTGELFF. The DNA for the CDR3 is TGTGCCAGCAGCTTAATCAGCGGCCTTCACACCGGGGAGCTGTTTTTT. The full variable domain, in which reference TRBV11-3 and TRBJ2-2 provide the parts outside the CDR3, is EAGVVQSPRYKIIEKKQPVAFWCNPISGHNTLYWYLQNLGQGPELLIRYENEEAVDDSQLPKDRFSAERLKGVDSTLKIQPAELGDSAVYLCASSLISGLHTGELFFGEGSRLTVL.

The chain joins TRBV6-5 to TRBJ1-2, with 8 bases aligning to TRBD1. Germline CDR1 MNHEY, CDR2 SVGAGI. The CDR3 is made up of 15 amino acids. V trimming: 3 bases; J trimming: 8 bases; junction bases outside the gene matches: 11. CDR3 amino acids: CASSYGTGRKGGYTF. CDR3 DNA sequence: TGTGCCAGCAGTTATGGGACAGGTCGTAAGGGGGGCTACACCTTC.

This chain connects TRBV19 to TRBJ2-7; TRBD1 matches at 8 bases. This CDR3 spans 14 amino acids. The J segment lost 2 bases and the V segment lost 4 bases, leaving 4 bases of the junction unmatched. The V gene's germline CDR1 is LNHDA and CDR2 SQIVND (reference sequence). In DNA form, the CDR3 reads TGTGCCAGTAGTAGTCACAGGGGGGCCTACGAGCAGTACTTC. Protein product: CASSSHRGAYEQYF.

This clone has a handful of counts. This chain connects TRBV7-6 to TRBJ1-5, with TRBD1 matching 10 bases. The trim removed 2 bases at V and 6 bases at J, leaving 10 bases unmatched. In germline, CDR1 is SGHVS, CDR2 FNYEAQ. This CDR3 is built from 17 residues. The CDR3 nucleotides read TGTGCCAGCAGCTTATCGTTAGAGACAGGGGGCGGTCAGCCCCAGCATTTT. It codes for CASSLSLETGGGQPQHF.

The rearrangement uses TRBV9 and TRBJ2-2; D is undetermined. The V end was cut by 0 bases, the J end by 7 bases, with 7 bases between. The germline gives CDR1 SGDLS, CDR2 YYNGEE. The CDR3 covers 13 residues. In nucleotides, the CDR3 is TGTGCCAGCAGCGTAGGCGGTTTCGGGGAGCTGTTTTTT. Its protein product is CASSVGGFGELFF.

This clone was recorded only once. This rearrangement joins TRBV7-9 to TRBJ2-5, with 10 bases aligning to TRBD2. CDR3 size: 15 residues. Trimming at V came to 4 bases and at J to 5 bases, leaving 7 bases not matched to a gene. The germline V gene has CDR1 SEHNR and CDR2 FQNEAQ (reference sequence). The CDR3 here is CASSSLAGVRETQYF. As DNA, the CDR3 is TGTGCCAGCAGCTCGCTAGCGGGAGTGAGGGAGACCCAGTACTTC.

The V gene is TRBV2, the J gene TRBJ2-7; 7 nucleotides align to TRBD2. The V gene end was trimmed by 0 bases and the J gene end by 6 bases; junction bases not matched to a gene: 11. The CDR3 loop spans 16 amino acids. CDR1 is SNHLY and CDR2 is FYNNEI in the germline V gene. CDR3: CASSEAPIGRLREQYF. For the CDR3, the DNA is TGTGCCAGCAGTGAAGCGCCGATCGGGAGGCTACGCGAGCAGTACTTC.

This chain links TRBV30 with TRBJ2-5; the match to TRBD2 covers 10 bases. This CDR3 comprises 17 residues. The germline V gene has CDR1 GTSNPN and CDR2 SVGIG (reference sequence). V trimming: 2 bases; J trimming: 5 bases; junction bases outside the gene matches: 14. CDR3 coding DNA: TGTGCCTGGAGTTGGGCTAGCGGGGGTGCTTGGCGTGAGACCCAGTACTTC. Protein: CAWSWASGGAWRETQYF.

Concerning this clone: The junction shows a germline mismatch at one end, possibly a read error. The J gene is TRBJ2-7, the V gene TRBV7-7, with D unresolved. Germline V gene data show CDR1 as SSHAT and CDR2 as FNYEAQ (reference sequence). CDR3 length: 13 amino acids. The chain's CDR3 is CASSLDAFSEQYF. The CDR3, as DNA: TGTGCTAGCAGCTTAGATGCCTTCAGCGAGCAGTACTTC. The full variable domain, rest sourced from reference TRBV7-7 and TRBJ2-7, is GAGVSQSPRYKVTKRGQDVTLRCDPISSHATLYWYQQALGQGPEFLTYFNYEAQPDKSGLPSDRFSAERPEGSISTLTIQRTEQRDSAMYRCASSLDAFSEQYFGPGTRLTVT.

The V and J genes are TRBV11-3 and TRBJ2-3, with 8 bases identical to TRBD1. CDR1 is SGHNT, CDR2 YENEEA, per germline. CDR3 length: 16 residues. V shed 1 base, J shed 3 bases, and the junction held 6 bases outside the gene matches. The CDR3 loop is CASSLGTRGQTDTQYF. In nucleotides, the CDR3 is TGTGCCAGCAGCTTAGGCACCAGGGGGCAAACAGATACGCAGTATTTT.

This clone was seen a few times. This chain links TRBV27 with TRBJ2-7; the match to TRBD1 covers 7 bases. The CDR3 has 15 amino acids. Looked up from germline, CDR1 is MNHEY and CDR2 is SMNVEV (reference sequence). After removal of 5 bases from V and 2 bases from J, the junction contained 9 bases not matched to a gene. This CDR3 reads CASSPSGGYAYEQYF. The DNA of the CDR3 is TGTGCCAGCAGTCCCTCAGGGGGTTACGCCTACGAGCAGTACTTC.

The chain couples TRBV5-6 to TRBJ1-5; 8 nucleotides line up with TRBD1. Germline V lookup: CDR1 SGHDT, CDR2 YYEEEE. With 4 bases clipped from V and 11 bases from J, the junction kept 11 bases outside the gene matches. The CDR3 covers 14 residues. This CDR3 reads CASSADRGSGAQHF. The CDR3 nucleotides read TGTGCCAGCAGCGCTGACAGGGGTTCGGGGGCCCAGCATTTT.

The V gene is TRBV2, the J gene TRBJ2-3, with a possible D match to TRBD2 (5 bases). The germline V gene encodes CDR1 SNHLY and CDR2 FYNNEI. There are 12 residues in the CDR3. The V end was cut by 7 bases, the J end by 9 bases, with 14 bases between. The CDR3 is CASNGLVETQYF. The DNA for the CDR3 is TGTGCCAGCAACGGACTGGTGGAAACGCAGTATTTT.

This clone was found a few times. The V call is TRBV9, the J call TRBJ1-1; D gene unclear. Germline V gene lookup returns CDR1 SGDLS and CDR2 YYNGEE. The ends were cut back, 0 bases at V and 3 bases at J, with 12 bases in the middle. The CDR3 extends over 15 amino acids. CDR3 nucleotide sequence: TGTGCCAGCAGCGTAGCGCCCAATCGGGACACTGAAGCTTTCTTT. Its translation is CASSVAPNRDTEAFF.

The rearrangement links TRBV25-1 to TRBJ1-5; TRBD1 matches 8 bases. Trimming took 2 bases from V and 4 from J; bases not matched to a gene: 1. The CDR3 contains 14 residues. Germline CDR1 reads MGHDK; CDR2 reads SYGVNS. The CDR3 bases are TGTGCCAGCAGTGAAGGACAGGGTAATCAGCCCCAGCATTTT. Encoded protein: CASSEGQGNQPQHF.

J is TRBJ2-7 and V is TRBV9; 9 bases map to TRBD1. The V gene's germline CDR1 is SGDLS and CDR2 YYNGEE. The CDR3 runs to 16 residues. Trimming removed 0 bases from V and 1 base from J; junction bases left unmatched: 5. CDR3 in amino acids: CASSVGWGTGSYEQYF. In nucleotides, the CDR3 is TGTGCCAGCAGCGTAGGTTGGGGGACAGGGTCCTACGAGCAGTACTTC.

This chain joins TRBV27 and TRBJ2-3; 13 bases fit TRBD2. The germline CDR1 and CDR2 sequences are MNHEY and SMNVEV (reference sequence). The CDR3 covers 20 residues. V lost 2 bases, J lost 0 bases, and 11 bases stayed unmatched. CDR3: CASSLTPLAGGPLSTDTQYF. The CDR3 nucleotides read TGTGCCAGCAGTTTAACCCCACTAGCGGGAGGGCCCCTTAGCACAGATACGCAGTATTTT.

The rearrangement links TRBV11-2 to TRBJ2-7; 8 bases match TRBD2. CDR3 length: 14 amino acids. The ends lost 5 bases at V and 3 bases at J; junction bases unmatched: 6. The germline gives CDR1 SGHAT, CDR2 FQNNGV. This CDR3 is CASSPTGGNYEQYF. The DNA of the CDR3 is TGTGCCAGCAGCCCGACGGGGGGGAACTACGAGCAGTACTTC. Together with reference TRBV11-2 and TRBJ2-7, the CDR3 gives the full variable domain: EAGVAQSPRYKIIEKRQSVAFWCNPISGHATLYWYQQILGQGPKLLIQFQNNGVVDDSQLPKDRFSAERLKGVDSTLKIQPAKLEDSAVYLCASSPTGGNYEQYFGPGTRLTVT.

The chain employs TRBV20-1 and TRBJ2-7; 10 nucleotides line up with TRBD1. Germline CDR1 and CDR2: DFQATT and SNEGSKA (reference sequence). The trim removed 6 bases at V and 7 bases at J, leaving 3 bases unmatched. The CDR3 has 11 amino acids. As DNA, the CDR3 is TGCAGTGCGGGACAGGGGAGGGAGCAGTACTTC. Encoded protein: CSAGQGREQYF.